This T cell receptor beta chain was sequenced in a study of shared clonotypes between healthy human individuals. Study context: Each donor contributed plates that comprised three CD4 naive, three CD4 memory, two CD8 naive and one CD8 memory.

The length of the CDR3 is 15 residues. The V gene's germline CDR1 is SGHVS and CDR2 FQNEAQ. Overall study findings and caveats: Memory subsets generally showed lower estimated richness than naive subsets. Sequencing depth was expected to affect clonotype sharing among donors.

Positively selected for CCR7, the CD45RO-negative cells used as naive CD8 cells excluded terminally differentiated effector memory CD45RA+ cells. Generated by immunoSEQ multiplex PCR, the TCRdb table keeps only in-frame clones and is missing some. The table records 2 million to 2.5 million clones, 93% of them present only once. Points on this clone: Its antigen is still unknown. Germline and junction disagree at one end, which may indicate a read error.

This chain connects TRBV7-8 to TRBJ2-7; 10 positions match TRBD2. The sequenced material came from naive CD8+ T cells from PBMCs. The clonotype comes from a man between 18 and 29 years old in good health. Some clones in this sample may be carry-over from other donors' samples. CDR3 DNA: TGTGCCAGCAGCTTAGGAGCGGGAGGGCCGTACGGGCAGTACTTC. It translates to CASSLGAGGPYGQYF.